The clone carrying this T cell receptor beta chain was observed a few times. Its antigen is unknown. This specimen belongs to a study of CD8 T cells in Susac syndrome. Findings and limits, study-wide: The study's TCR sequencing and HLA analysis drew on a certain number of individuals. That number was acknowledged as relatively small.

The authors reverse transcribed roughly 0.5 to 1 ug RNA with random hexamers. The authors amplified TCR beta CDR3 across 54 Vbeta and 13 Jbeta using immunoSEQ multiplex PCR. TCRdb analysed the immunoSEQ multiplex PCR reads with MiXCR anew, one entry per CDR3 protein. The sample contains approximately 170,000 distinct CDR3 sequences, about 91% of which appear only once. The CDR3 loop spans 15 amino acids. V shed 4 bases and J 1 base; nucleotides not matched to a gene: 3. Germline CDR1 reads SGHDT; CDR2 reads YYEEEE. The sample was CD4+ T cells from PBMCs. This sequence joins TRBV5-6 and TRBJ2-5; 11 nucleotides agree with TRBD2. The origin of this receptor is a human donor in good health. CDR3 coding DNA: TGTGCCAGCAGCCCCGGGACTAGCGGCCAAGAGACCCAGTACTTC. It encodes CASSPGTSGQETQYF. The full variable domain, completed using reference TRBV5-6 and TRBJ2-5, is DAGVTQSPTHLIKTRGQQVTLRCSPKSGHDTVSWYQQALGQGPQFIFQYYEEEERQRGNFPDRFSGHQFPNYSSELNVNALLLGDSALYLCASSPGTSGQETQYFGPGTRLLVL.